These T cell receptor beta chains were read from a single sample in a study of shared clonotypes between healthy human individuals. Libraries were prepared by immunoSEQ multiplex PCR; TCRdb keeps only in-frame clonotypes and omits some of them. The sample consists of 300,000 to 400,000 clones, 74% of them appearing once. Sequenced input: memory CD4+ T cells sorted from blood. The receptors come from a young man in good health. Both conserved end residues are part of each CDR3. Each record gives: D gene, J gene, V gene, clone size, CDR3 protein, CDR3 DNA. D genes are given only for firm matches. The size of a clone is reported for some rows only, either as once, few or many, or as a class for expanded clones.

d_call: TRBD1
j_call: TRBJ1-1
v_call: TRBV5-4
clone_size: .
cdr3_aa: CASSLETGANTEAFF
cdr3_nt: TGTGCCAGCAGCTTGGAAACAGGGGCAAACACTGAAGCTTTCTTT

d_call: .
j_call: TRBJ1-4
v_call: TRBV7-2
clone_size: .
cdr3_aa: CASSLAPGTNEKLFF
cdr3_nt: TGTGCCAGCAGCTTAGCACCAGGAACTAATGAAAAACTGTTTTTT

d_call: TRBD2
j_call: TRBJ2-1
v_call: TRBV27
clone_size: .
cdr3_aa: CASSHAPGLAGNNEQFF
cdr3_nt: TGTGCCAGCAGTCACGCGCCGGGACTAGCGGGGAACAATGAGCAGTTCTTC

d_call: .
j_call: TRBJ2-6
v_call: TRBV10-2
clone_size: .
cdr3_aa: CASRLGPSGANVLTF
cdr3_nt: TGCGCCAGCAGGTTGGGGCCCTCTGGGGCCAACGTCCTGACTTTC

d_call: .
j_call: TRBJ2-3
v_call: TRBV2
clone_size: .
cdr3_aa: CASISGRSTDTQYF
cdr3_nt: TGTGCCAGCATATCGGGGAGAAGCACAGATACGCAGTATTTT

d_call: TRBD1
j_call: TRBJ2-1
v_call: TRBV9
clone_size: few
cdr3_aa: CASSVLAGTGGNEQFF
cdr3_nt: TGTGCCAGCAGCGTATTAGCCGGGACAGGGGGGAATGAGCAGTTCTTC

d_call: TRBD1
j_call: TRBJ1-2
v_call: TRBV28
clone_size: .
cdr3_aa: CASISGGLGFYTF
cdr3_nt: TGTGCCAGCATCTCAGGGGGATTAGGGTTCTACACCTTC

d_call: .
j_call: TRBJ2-1
v_call: TRBV7-9
clone_size: .
cdr3_aa: CASRDTGTNEQFF
cdr3_nt: TGTGCCAGCCGGGATACAGGGACGAATGAGCAGTTCTTC

d_call: .
j_call: TRBJ1-3
v_call: TRBV6-1
clone_size: .
cdr3_aa: CASIQQGRNGNTIYF
cdr3_nt: TGTGCCAGCATTCAACAGGGACGAAACGGAAACACCATATATTTT

d_call: .
j_call: TRBJ1-2
v_call: TRBV2
clone_size: .
cdr3_aa: CASSEQASYTF
cdr3_nt: TGTGCCAGCAGTGAACAGGCGAGCTACACCTTC

d_call: TRBD1
j_call: TRBJ2-1
v_call: TRBV5-1
clone_size: few
cdr3_aa: CASSLTGGVYNEQFF
cdr3_nt: TGCGCCAGCAGCCTAACAGGGGGCGTCTACAATGAGCAGTTCTTC

d_call: .
j_call: TRBJ2-7
v_call: TRBV30
clone_size: .
cdr3_aa: CAWTSGNSYEQYF
cdr3_nt: TGTGCCTGGACATCAGGGAACTCCTACGAGCAGTACTTC

d_call: TRBD1
j_call: TRBJ1-1
v_call: TRBV14
clone_size: .
cdr3_aa: CASSHRDRGPLNTEAFF
cdr3_nt: TGTGCCAGCAGCCACCGGGACAGGGGACCCTTGAACACTGAAGCTTTCTTT

d_call: .
j_call: TRBJ2-1
v_call: TRBV19
clone_size: .
cdr3_aa: CASSPGTSSSTFHNEQFF
cdr3_nt: TGTGCCAGTAGTCCCGGGACCAGTTCCTCCACCTTTCACAATGAGCAGTTCTTC

d_call: TRBD1
j_call: TRBJ1-4
v_call: TRBV9
clone_size: .
cdr3_aa: CASSPHRGRNEKLFF
cdr3_nt: TGTGCCAGCAGCCCCCACAGGGGCCGTAATGAAAAACTGTTTTTT

d_call: TRBD2
j_call: TRBJ2-3
v_call: TRBV9
clone_size: .
cdr3_aa: CASSGQPGLSTDTQYF
cdr3_nt: TGTGCCAGCAGCGGACAACCGGGACTAAGTACAGATACGCAGTATTTT

d_call: TRBD1
j_call: TRBJ2-7
v_call: TRBV9
clone_size: .
cdr3_aa: CASSPRTGEDEQYF
cdr3_nt: TGTGCCAGCAGCCCCCGGACAGGGGAAGACGAGCAGTACTTC

d_call: TRBD1
j_call: TRBJ2-3
v_call: TRBV7-3
clone_size: .
cdr3_aa: CASARGITDTQYF
cdr3_nt: TGTGCCAGCGCCAGGGGGATAACAGATACGCAGTATTTT

d_call: .
j_call: TRBJ2-7
v_call: TRBV5-1
clone_size: .
cdr3_aa: CASSSQGLGEQYF
cdr3_nt: TGCGCCAGCAGCTCACAGGGTTTAGGCGAGCAGTACTTC

d_call: .
j_call: TRBJ1-3
v_call: TRBV19
clone_size: .
cdr3_aa: CASSTSGTAGNTIYF
cdr3_nt: TGTGCCAGTAGTACCTCCGGGACCGCTGGAAACACCATATATTTT

d_call: .
j_call: TRBJ2-2
v_call: TRBV6-5
clone_size: once
cdr3_aa: CASSYSSGRNGELFF
cdr3_nt: TGTGCCAGCAGTTACTCGTCGGGGAGGAACGGGGAGCTGTTTTTT

d_call: .
j_call: TRBJ2-3
v_call: TRBV29-1
clone_size: .
cdr3_aa: CSVGNGESSTDTQYF
cdr3_nt: TGCAGCGTTGGGAACGGAGAGTCTAGCACAGATACGCAGTATTTT

d_call: TRBD2
j_call: TRBJ2-1
v_call: TRBV18
clone_size: .
cdr3_aa: CASSPPSGSLGSNEQFF
cdr3_nt: TGTGCCAGCTCACCACCTAGCGGGAGTCTAGGGTCCAATGAGCAGTTCTTC

d_call: .
j_call: TRBJ2-1
v_call: TRBV11-3
clone_size: few
cdr3_aa: CASSQTNSYNEQFF
cdr3_nt: TGTGCCAGCAGCCAGACTAACTCCTACAATGAGCAGTTCTTC

d_call: .
j_call: TRBJ2-1
v_call: TRBV10-3
clone_size: .
cdr3_aa: CAISFTVGNEQFF
cdr3_nt: TGTGCCATCAGCTTTACGGTTGGGAATGAGCAGTTCTTC

d_call: .
j_call: TRBJ2-3
v_call: TRBV14
clone_size: .
cdr3_aa: CASSQGLRPGSTDTQYF
cdr3_nt: TGTGCCAGCAGCCAAGGTCTACGCCCGGGTAGCACAGATACGCAGTATTTT

d_call: .
j_call: TRBJ2-7
v_call: TRBV6-1
clone_size: once
cdr3_aa: CASSHATGEQYF
cdr3_nt: TGTGCCAGCAGTCACGCGACAGGCGAGCAGTACTTC

d_call: .
j_call: TRBJ2-7
v_call: TRBV2
clone_size: .
cdr3_aa: CASSERMAYEQYF
cdr3_nt: TGTGCCAGCAGTGAACGGATGGCTTACGAGCAGTACTTC

d_call: TRBD2
j_call: TRBJ2-4
v_call: TRBV2
clone_size: .
cdr3_aa: CASSGTSGDGGRNIQYF
cdr3_nt: TGTGCCAGCAGTGGGACTAGCGGAGACGGAGGACGAAACATTCAGTACTTC

d_call: .
j_call: TRBJ1-2
v_call: TRBV6-1
clone_size: .
cdr3_aa: CASLDSAKFYGYTF
cdr3_nt: TGTGCCAGCCTGGACAGCGCCAAATTCTATGGCTACACCTTC

d_call: .
j_call: TRBJ2-7
v_call: TRBV11-2
clone_size: once
cdr3_aa: CASSSEFRYEQYF
cdr3_nt: TGTGCCAGCAGCTCAGAATTCAGATACGAGCAGTACTTC

d_call: .
j_call: TRBJ1-5
v_call: TRBV19
clone_size: .
cdr3_aa: CASRGAGQPQHF
cdr3_nt: TGTGCCAGTCGCGGGGCGGGTCAGCCCCAGCATTTT

d_call: TRBD2
j_call: TRBJ2-1
v_call: TRBV11-2
clone_size: few
cdr3_aa: CASSSRLAGVLNEQFF
cdr3_nt: TGTGCCAGCAGCTCCCGACTAGCGGGAGTGCTGAATGAGCAGTTCTTC

d_call: .
j_call: TRBJ1-2
v_call: TRBV7-8
clone_size: .
cdr3_aa: CASSPQTRGPSLSYGYTF
cdr3_nt: TGTGCCAGCAGCCCCCAAACACGGGGACCGAGTCTAAGCTATGGCTACACCTTC

d_call: .
j_call: TRBJ2-1
v_call: TRBV11-2
clone_size: .
cdr3_aa: CASSLASHNEQFF
cdr3_nt: TGTGCCAGCAGCTTAGCCAGCCACAATGAGCAGTTCTTC

d_call: TRBD1
j_call: TRBJ2-1
v_call: TRBV10-3
clone_size: .
cdr3_aa: CAISPGQGTYNEQFF
cdr3_nt: TGTGCCATCAGCCCGGGACAGGGGACCTACAATGAGCAGTTCTTC

d_call: .
j_call: TRBJ1-4
v_call: TRBV2
clone_size: .
cdr3_aa: CASTGTPGSEKLFF
cdr3_nt: TGTGCCAGCACCGGGACCCCTGGGAGTGAAAAACTGTTTTTT

d_call: .
j_call: TRBJ1-3
v_call: TRBV2
clone_size: .
cdr3_aa: CASSVRKSGNTIYF
cdr3_nt: TGTGCCAGCAGTGTCCGTAAAAGTGGAAACACCATATATTTT

d_call: TRBD1
j_call: TRBJ2-7
v_call: TRBV28
clone_size: .
cdr3_aa: CASTSPHLFRDRTSYEQYF
cdr3_nt: TGTGCCAGCACATCTCCCCATCTTTTTCGGGACAGGACCTCCTACGAGCAGTACTTC

d_call: TRBD2
j_call: TRBJ2-5
v_call: TRBV5-4
clone_size: .
cdr3_aa: CATTGGSLETQYF
cdr3_nt: TGTGCCACCACGGGGGGTTCTCTGGAGACCCAGTACTTC

d_call: .
j_call: TRBJ2-2
v_call: TRBV9
clone_size: .
cdr3_aa: CASSPHRSWNTGELFF
cdr3_nt: TGTGCCAGCAGCCCCCACAGAAGTTGGAACACCGGGGAGCTGTTTTTT

d_call: .
j_call: TRBJ2-7
v_call: TRBV7-6
clone_size: .
cdr3_aa: CASSSRDLYEQYF
cdr3_nt: TGTGCCAGCAGCTCGAGGGACCTTTACGAGCAGTACTTC

d_call: TRBD2
j_call: TRBJ2-3
v_call: TRBV5-1
clone_size: .
cdr3_aa: CASSSPNGGRATDTQYF
cdr3_nt: TGCGCCAGCAGCTCGCCGAATGGCGGGAGGGCCACAGATACGCAGTATTTT

d_call: TRBD1
j_call: TRBJ2-7
v_call: TRBV5-1
clone_size: .
cdr3_aa: CASSLRTGPTYEQYF
cdr3_nt: TGCGCCAGCAGCTTAAGGACAGGGCCGACCTACGAGCAGTACTTC

d_call: TRBD1
j_call: TRBJ2-1
v_call: TRBV5-5
clone_size: .
cdr3_aa: CASSPGQGIYNEQFF
cdr3_nt: TGTGCCAGCAGCCCGGGACAGGGAATATACAATGAGCAGTTCTTC

d_call: .
j_call: TRBJ2-3
v_call: TRBV11-1
clone_size: .
cdr3_aa: CASSPGWTSPSTDTQYF
cdr3_nt: TGTGCCAGCAGTCCAGGGTGGACTTCCCCTAGCACAGATACGCAGTATTTT